This is a list of T cell receptor beta chains from one sample in a study of blood T cell repertoires in COVID-19. This table comes from immunoSEQ multiplex PCR, and its TCRdb copy is limited to in-frame clones, with some not included. The table has some 150,000 clones, about 91% seen once; the top ten hold about 0.77%. The source material was PBMCs or T cells enriched from blood (not recorded which). The receptors originated from a woman aged 18-29 years who had recovered from COVID-19. CDR3s include the opening cysteine and the closing phenylalanine or tryptophan. Each record gives: clone size, J gene, V gene, D gene, CDR3 protein, CDR3 DNA. A D gene is named only where the DNA matches it firmly. A clone size is listed for some rows: how often the clone was seen (once, few, many), or a class if it is expanded.

size: -
J: TRBJ2-7
V: TRBV9
D: TRBD2
CDR3: CASGEGTSGEQYF
DNA: TGTGCCAGCGGGGAGGGGACTAGCGGCGAGCAGTACTTC

size: -
J: TRBJ2-3
V: TRBV7-6
D: -
CDR3: CASSLPNRGTQYF
DNA: TGTGCCAGCAGCTTACCTAATAGGGGCACGCAGTATTTT

size: -
J: TRBJ1-5
V: TRBV10-2
D: TRBD1
CDR3: CASSGTGGAGNQPQHF
DNA: TGCGCCAGCAGTGGGACAGGGGGCGCCGGCAATCAGCCCCAGCATTTT

size: -
J: TRBJ2-1
V: TRBV19
D: -
CDR3: CASRKEDNEQFF
DNA: TGTGCCAGTAGAAAAGAGGACAATGAGCAGTTCTTC

size: -
J: TRBJ2-5
V: TRBV7-7
D: TRBD1
CDR3: CASSLYLGQGAETQYF
DNA: TGTGCTAGCAGCTTATATTTGGGACAGGGGGCTGAGACCCAGTACTTC

size: -
J: TRBJ1-6
V: TRBV28
D: -
CDR3: CASSLYRPNNSPLHF
DNA: TGTGCCAGCAGTTTATACAGGCCTAATAATTCACCCCTCCACTTT

size: -
J: TRBJ1-2
V: TRBV7-2
D: TRBD1
CDR3: CASSVTGDNGYTF
DNA: TGTGCCAGCAGCGTAACAGGGGACAATGGCTACACCTTC

size: -
J: TRBJ2-1
V: TRBV5-1
D: TRBD2
CDR3: CASSRGLAGQTGNEQFF
DNA: TGCGCCAGCAGCCGAGGTTTAGCGGGACAAACGGGCAATGAGCAGTTCTTC

size: once
J: TRBJ2-5
V: TRBV21-1
D: -
CDR3: CASSILDTKKKETQYF
DNA: TGTGCCAGCAGCATATTAGACACGAAAAAAAAAGAGACCCAGTACTTC

size: -
J: TRBJ2-7
V: TRBV3-1/TRBV3-2
D: -
CDR3: CASSPQATHEQYF
DNA: TGTGCCAGCAGCCCCCAAGCGACCCACGAGCAGTACTTC